These T cell receptor beta chains were read from a single sample in a study of OX40 agonist ivuxolimab in advanced cancers. Using immunoSEQ multiplex PCR, the repertoire was profiled, and TCRdb retains in-frame clones only, with some absent. Of more than 85,000 clones listed, roughly nine tenths are singletons. Sequenced here: CD4+ or CD8+ T cells sorted from blood, sampled in a trial of the OX40 agonist ivuxolimab. These receptors all come from an adult with an advanced solid tumor such as melanoma, head and neck, liver or kidney cancer. Both conserved end residues are part of each CDR3. D genes are given only for firm matches. Size is stated for part of the rows, as once, few or many counts, or as a class when the clone is expanded.

clone size: NA
D gene: NA
V gene: TRBV27
J gene: TRBJ2-1
CDR3 protein: CASSPRGDIRYNEQFF
CDR3 DNA: TGTGCCAGCAGTCCGAGAGGGGACATCCGCTACAATGAGCAGTTCTTC

clone size: NA
D gene: TRBD2
V gene: TRBV29-1
J gene: TRBJ2-3
CDR3 protein: CSVLGLASDTQYF
CDR3 DNA: TGCAGCGTTCTGGGACTAGCGTCAGATACGCAGTATTTT

clone size: NA
D gene: NA
V gene: TRBV5-8
J gene: TRBJ2-2
CDR3 protein: CASSLFPLALGELFF
CDR3 DNA: TGTGCCAGCAGCTTGTTTCCCCTCGCCCTCGGGGAGCTGTTTTTT

clone size: NA
D gene: TRBD1
V gene: TRBV9
J gene: TRBJ1-2
CDR3 protein: CASSVRGRYGYTF
CDR3 DNA: TGTGCCAGCAGCGTGAGGGGGCGCTATGGCTACACCTTC

clone size: NA
D gene: NA
V gene: TRBV7-2
J gene: TRBJ2-5
CDR3 protein: CASSTDRIQETQYF
CDR3 DNA: TGTGCCAGCAGCACGGACAGAATCCAAGAGACCCAGTACTTC

clone size: NA
D gene: NA
V gene: TRBV10-1
J gene: TRBJ2-1
CDR3 protein: CASSERGGVYNEQFF
CDR3 DNA: TGCGCCAGCAGTGAGAGGGGGGGGGTCTACAATGAGCAGTTCTTC

clone size: NA
D gene: NA
V gene: TRBV29-1
J gene: TRBJ1-4
CDR3 protein: CSVEEPGREKLFF
CDR3 DNA: TGCAGCGTTGAAGAACCGGGCCGCGAAAAACTGTTTTTT

clone size: NA
D gene: NA
V gene: TRBV6-6
J gene: TRBJ2-7
CDR3 protein: CASSYLYEQYF
CDR3 DNA: TGTGCCAGCAGTTATCTCTACGAGCAGTACTTC

clone size: NA
D gene: NA
V gene: TRBV6-6
J gene: TRBJ1-4
CDR3 protein: CASSSRPQLFF
CDR3 DNA: TGTGCCAGCAGTTCGCGTCCCCAACTGTTTTTT

clone size: NA
D gene: NA
V gene: TRBV18
J gene: TRBJ1-3
CDR3 protein: CASSPREGIFSGNTIYF
CDR3 DNA: TGTGCCAGCTCACCACGGGAGGGAATCTTCTCTGGAAACACCATATATTTT

clone size: NA
D gene: TRBD1
V gene: TRBV28
J gene: TRBJ1-2
CDR3 protein: CASSPGGYGYTF
CDR3 DNA: TGTGCCAGCAGCCCAGGGGGATATGGCTACACCTTC

clone size: NA
D gene: TRBD2
V gene: TRBV7-2
J gene: TRBJ2-3
CDR3 protein: CASSRTSESGTQYF
CDR3 DNA: TGTGCCAGCAGCCGGACTAGCGAGAGCGGTACGCAGTATTTT

clone size: once
D gene: NA
V gene: TRBV7-8
J gene: TRBJ2-5
CDR3 protein: CASSLVSGLGLETQYF
CDR3 DNA: TGTGCCAGCAGCTTAGTCTCAGGGCTAGGGTTGGAGACCCAGTACTTC

clone size: NA
D gene: NA
V gene: TRBV7-2
J gene: TRBJ2-3
CDR3 protein: CASNPSDRNTQYF
CDR3 DNA: TGTGCCAGCAACCCTAGCGACAGGAATACGCAGTATTTT

clone size: NA
D gene: NA
V gene: TRBV7-2
J gene: TRBJ2-7
CDR3 protein: CASSPGGGWSEQYF
CDR3 DNA: TGTGCCAGCAGTCCCGGGGGTGGTTGGTCCGAGCAGTACTTC

clone size: NA
D gene: NA
V gene: TRBV7-9
J gene: TRBJ2-5
CDR3 protein: CASSPGGDGTQYF
CDR3 DNA: TGTGCCAGCAGCCCAGGGGGGGATGGGACCCAGTACTTC

clone size: NA
D gene: TRBD2
V gene: TRBV5-1
J gene: TRBJ2-7
CDR3 protein: CASSSAGDPYEQYF
CDR3 DNA: TGCGCCAGCAGCTCAGCGGGAGACCCCTACGAGCAGTACTTC